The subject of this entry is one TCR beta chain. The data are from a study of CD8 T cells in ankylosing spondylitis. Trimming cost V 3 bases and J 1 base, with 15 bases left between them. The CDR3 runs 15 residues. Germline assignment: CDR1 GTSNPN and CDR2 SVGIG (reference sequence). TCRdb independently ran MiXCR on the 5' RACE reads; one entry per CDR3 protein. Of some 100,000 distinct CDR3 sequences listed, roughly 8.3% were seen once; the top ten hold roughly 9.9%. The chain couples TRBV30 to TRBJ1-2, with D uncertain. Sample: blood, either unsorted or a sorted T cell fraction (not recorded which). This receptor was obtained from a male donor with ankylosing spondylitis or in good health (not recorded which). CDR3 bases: TGTGCCTGGAGAGCGGCGCTGGTACATAACTATGGCTACACCTTC. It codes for CAWRAALVHNYGYTF.